A selection of T cell receptor beta chains follows, all from one sample in a study of naive and memory T cell subsets. From the 5' RACE reads, TCRdb called clonotypes with MiXCR, one entry per CDR3 protein. This table has more than 20,000 distinct CDR3 sequences, roughly 25% appearing once. Every receptor here comes from a female donor in good health. The CDR3 runs from the conserved cysteine through the conserved F or W. A D gene is named only where the DNA matches it firmly. Size tells how often a clone was seen (once, few, many) or the class of an expanded clone, and some rows leave it out.

>few|TRBJ2-7|TRBD2|TRBV20-1|15
CSARVRESYSYEQYF
TGCAGTGCTAGAGTGCGGGAGTCCTACTCCTACGAGCAGTACTTC
>medium-sized|TRBJ1-6|TRBD1|TRBV27|20
CASSPRTGASRSSYNSPLHF
TGTGCCAGCAGTCCCCGGACAGGTGCTTCCAGGAGCTCCTATAATTCACCCCTCCACTTT
>.|TRBJ2-2|.|TRBV20-1|16
CSASRLANSNTGELFF
TGCAGTGCTAGTAGGTTGGCTAACTCGAACACCGGGGAGCTGTTTTTT
>many|TRBJ2-5|.|TRBV6-6|15
CATQRVGGPQETQYF
TGTGCTACCCAGCGGGTTGGAGGGCCCCAAGAGACCCAGTACTTC
>.|TRBJ1-6|TRBD1|TRBV20-1|14
CSATRGQGQSPLHF
TGCAGTGCCACCAGGGGACAGGGACAGTCACCCCTCCACTTT
>many|TRBJ2-3|TRBD1|TRBV19|15
CASSSWTGGPDTQYF
TGTGCCAGTAGTTCCTGGACAGGGGGGCCAGATACGCAGTATTTT
>.|TRBJ2-3|TRBD2|TRBV10-3|14
CATRLAGDTDTQYF
TGTGCCACCCGACTAGCGGGGGACACAGATACGCAGTATTTT
>medium-sized|TRBJ1-1|.|TRBV6-2/TRBV6-3|13
CASSWGSVVEAFF
TGTGCCAGCAGTTGGGGTAGTGTGGTTGAAGCTTTCTTT
>many|TRBJ1-1|.|TRBV6-5|12
CASTVRNTEAFF
TGTGCCAGCACGGTCAGGAACACTGAAGCTTTCTTT
>medium-sized|TRBJ2-3|.|TRBV7-2|15
CASSLNSIPTDTQYF
TGTGCCAGCAGCTTAAACAGTATCCCCACAGATACGCAGTATTTT
>few|TRBJ1-1|TRBD1|TRBV20-1|14
CSADPTGMNTEAFF
TGCAGTGCTGACCCGACAGGGATGAACACTGAAGCTTTCTTT
>many|TRBJ1-6|.|TRBV20-1|14
CSATIEQGISPLHF
TGCAGTGCTACAATAGAGCAGGGGATTTCACCCCTCCACTTT
>.|TRBJ1-6|.|TRBV6-5|14
CASSYAAENSPLHF
TGTGCCAGCAGTTATGCGGCGGAGAATTCACCCCTCCACTTT
>many|TRBJ2-1|.|TRBV13|13
CASSPIGGNEQFF
TGTGCCAGCAGCCCCATAGGCGGCAATGAGCAGTTCTTC
>once|TRBJ2-1|.|TRBV7-2|15
CASSLTGSSYNEQFF
TGTGCCAGCAGCTTAACTGGAAGCTCCTACAATGAGCAGTTCTTC
>few|TRBJ1-5|.|TRBV5-1|14
CASSLEWGNQPQHF
TGCGCCAGCAGCTTGGAGTGGGGAAATCAGCCCCAGCATTTT
>.|TRBJ2-3|TRBD2|TRBV29-1|17
CSVDGSRTSESTDTQYF
TGCAGCGTTGATGGTTCGAGAACTAGCGAGAGCACAGATACGCAGTATTTT
>.|TRBJ2-3|.|TRBV6-5|14
CASSYSKPSSTQYF
TGTGCCAGCAGTTACTCGAAACCAAGCAGTACGCAGTATTTT
>.|TRBJ1-1|.|TRBV20-1|18
CSARGPHKGGGVNTEAFF
TGCAGTGCTAGAGGTCCCCACAAGGGGGGAGGTGTGAACACTGAAGCTTTCTTT
>.|TRBJ1-4|.|TRBV29-1|13
CSVEDRLGEKLFF
TGCAGCGTTGAAGATCGATTAGGGGAAAAACTGTTTTTT
>once|TRBJ2-5|TRBD1|TRBV6-1|15
CASSGGTGLGETQYF
TGTGCCAGCAGTGGGGGGACAGGGCTGGGAGAGACCCAGTACTTC
>.|TRBJ2-7|TRBD2|TRBV7-2|16
CASSLDSGRAFYEQYF
TGTGCCAGCAGCCTTGATAGCGGGAGGGCCTTTTACGAGCAGTACTTC
>.|TRBJ1-1|.|TRBV12-3/TRBV12-4|14
CASSFTARDTEAFF
TGTGCCAGCAGTTTTACTGCGAGAGACACTGAAGCTTTCTTT
>.|TRBJ2-5|TRBD1|TRBV4-2|14
CASSQDRGTETQYF
TGTGCCAGCAGCCAGGACAGGGGCACGGAGACCCAGTACTTC
>few|TRBJ2-1|TRBD2|TRBV6-1|17
CASSDWTSGATYNEQFF
TGTGCCAGCAGTGACTGGACTAGCGGAGCTACCTACAATGAGCAGTTCTTC
>medium-sized|TRBJ1-1|.|TRBV5-1|15
CASSLEGTLNTEAFF
TGCGCCAGCAGCTTGGAAGGTACGTTGAACACTGAAGCTTTCTTT
>few|TRBJ2-7|.|TRBV6-1|15
CASSAARDGSYEQYF
TGTGCCAGCAGTGCTGCACGGGACGGATCCTACGAGCAGTACTTC
>many|TRBJ2-5|.|TRBV29-1|12
CSVVRYQETQYF
TGCAGCGTTGTACGGTACCAAGAGACCCAGTACTTC
>.|TRBJ2-2|TRBD1|TRBV10-3|16
CAISGTQGKGTGELFF
TGTGCCATCAGTGGGACACAGGGGAAGGGCACCGGGGAGCTGTTTTTT
>medium-sized|TRBJ2-1|.|TRBV18|20
CASSLSRTAATSTNMGEQFF
TGTGCCAGCTCACTAAGCCGGACGGCGGCCACTAGCACGAACATGGGTGAGCAGTTCTTC
>few|TRBJ1-1|.|TRBV9|13
CASSHKLGTEAFF
TGTGCCAGCAGTCACAAATTGGGCACTGAAGCTTTCTTT
>few|TRBJ2-2|.|TRBV20-1|12
CSAREGGRELFF
TGCAGTGCTAGAGAGGGTGGCAGGGAGCTGTTTTTT
>.|TRBJ2-1|TRBD2|TRBV6-6|15
CASSATSGTFNEQFF
TGTGCCAGCAGCGCGACTAGCGGGACCTTCAATGAGCAGTTCTTC
>few|TRBJ2-5|.|TRBV6-5|12
CASSLEGETQYF
TGTGCCAGCAGTTTAGAGGGGGAGACCCAGTACTTC
>.|TRBJ2-3|TRBD2|TRBV20-1|15
CSARGPAGGRDTQYF
TGCAGTGCTAGAGGACCAGCGGGGGGTCGAGATACGCAGTATTTT
>medium-sized|TRBJ2-7|TRBD2|TRBV4-1|16
CASSQRLAGVSYEQYF
TGCGCCAGCAGCCAACGACTAGCGGGAGTTTCCTACGAGCAGTACTTC
>few|TRBJ1-1|.|TRBV20-1|13
CSAAKGVSTEAFF
TGCAGTGCCGCGAAGGGAGTTTCCACTGAAGCTTTCTTT
>few|TRBJ2-5|TRBD1|TRBV29-1|14
CSAVGTVFQETQYF
TGCAGCGCAGTGGGGACAGTCTTCCAAGAGACCCAGTACTTC
>few|TRBJ2-7|.|TRBV7-2|13
CASSPWRTYEQYF
TGTGCCAGCAGCCCTTGGAGGACCTACGAGCAGTACTTC
>few|TRBJ2-3|.|TRBV20-1|14
CSAGQGSRTDTQYF
TGCAGTGCTGGTCAGGGCTCGCGTACAGATACGCAGTATTTT
>.|TRBJ1-4|.|TRBV6-1|15
CASSEFPGSDEKLFF
TGTGCCAGCAGTGAATTCCCAGGGTCGGATGAAAAACTGTTTTTT
>many|TRBJ2-1|TRBD1|TRBV29-1|15
CSVEDRDSINNEQFF
TGCAGCGTTGAGGACCGGGACAGTATTAACAATGAGCAGTTCTTC
>few|TRBJ1-1|TRBD1|TRBV6-5|15
CASSRTRDRGTEAFF
TGTGCCAGCAGTCGGACCCGGGACAGAGGCACTGAAGCTTTCTTT
>.|TRBJ2-1|.|TRBV6-6|14
CASSARLGGNEQFF
TGTGCCAGCAGTGCAAGACTAGGGGGCAATGAGCAGTTCTTC
>once|TRBJ2-7|TRBD1|TRBV9|15
CASSVGTASSYEQYF
TGTGCCAGCAGCGTCGGGACAGCAAGCTCCTACGAGCAGTACTTC
>.|TRBJ1-1|.|TRBV6-6|17
CASSLRPLISMNTEAFF
TGTGCCAGCAGTTTGCGGCCCCTCATCAGCATGAACACTGAAGCTTTCTTT
>medium-sized|TRBJ2-5|.|TRBV29-1|12
CSAAEAQETQYF
TGCAGCGCAGCTGAGGCCCAGGAGACCCAGTACTTC
>.|TRBJ2-3|TRBD2|TRBV12-3/TRBV12-4|14
CASSAGVEADTQYF
TGTGCCAGCAGTGCGGGAGTGGAGGCAGATACGCAGTATTTT
>many|TRBJ1-1|TRBD1|TRBV15|14
CATSRDRGYTEAFF
TGTGCCACCAGTAGGGACAGGGGCTACACTGAAGCTTTCTTT
>.|TRBJ1-1|.|TRBV19|13
CASSIARNTEAFF
TGTGCCAGTAGTATAGCCCGGAACACTGAAGCTTTCTTT
>few|TRBJ2-7|.|TRBV29-1|12
CSVASSSYEQYF
TGCAGCGTTGCATCAAGCTCCTACGAGCAGTACTTC
>.|TRBJ1-3|.|TRBV6-5|15
CASSYRGPSGNTIYF
TGTGCCAGCAGTTACAGAGGACCATCTGGAAACACCATATATTTT
>.|TRBJ2-7|.|TRBV6-1|12
CASQGSTYEQYF
TGTGCCAGCCAGGGATCCACCTACGAGCAGTACTTC
>many|TRBJ1-6|TRBD1|TRBV18|14
CASSSRTGDSPLHF
TGTGCCAGCTCCTCCCGGACAGGAGATTCACCCCTCCACTTT
>medium-sized|TRBJ2-1|.|TRBV12-5|15
CASGLVEGVGHEQFF
TGTGCTAGTGGTTTGGTAGAAGGAGTTGGTCATGAGCAGTTCTTC
>.|TRBJ2-7|.|TRBV4-2|15
CASSPTPDKSYEQYF
TGTGCCAGCAGCCCCACCCCGGACAAATCCTACGAGCAGTACTTC
>medium-sized|TRBJ2-3|TRBD2|TRBV10-2|18
CASSESIGLAGPRYTQYF
TGCGCCAGCAGTGAGTCCATCGGACTAGCGGGACCTAGATATACGCAGTATTTT
>.|TRBJ1-4|.|TRBV20-1|14
CSASLRATNEKLFF
TGCAGTGCTAGTCTGAGGGCAACTAATGAAAAACTGTTTTTT